This T cell receptor (beta chain) was sequenced for a study of blood T cell repertoires in COVID-19. Study at large: Acute and convalescent COVID-19 specimens originated in the United States, Italy and Spain.

CDR3 size: 14 residues. After removal of 2 bases from V and 6 bases from J, the junction contained 7 bases not matched to a gene. The germline V gene encodes CDR1 SGHTA and CDR2 FQGNSA. Original data processing: Amplified reference gene primers provided the basis for estimating nucleated cell counts. The method was immunoSEQ multiplex PCR; TCRdb's version includes in-frame clones alone and lacks a portion of them. The V and J calls and clone size are taken from that table; D and trimming were inferred from the DNA. The repertoire has approximately 110,000 clones, over 75% of them found once; the top ten carry roughly 32%.

The chain links TRBV7-2 to TRBJ2-7; the match to TRBD2 covers 7 bases. Sequencing was performed on peripheral blood. The source of this sequence is a woman of 80 years or more with acute or convalescent COVID-19. Here the CDR3 reads CASSLQGGQLEQYF. In DNA, the CDR3 is TGTGCCAGCAGCTTACAGGGAGGGCAGCTCGAGCAGTACTTC.